This entry is about one TCR beta chain. The data were obtained in a study of cytomegalovirus exposure and HLA in healthy donors. V lost 0 bases to trimming and J lost 3 bases; unmatched junction nucleotides: 5. The CDR3 spans 16 residues. The germline CDR1 and CDR2 sequences are SGHVS and FQNEAQ. Produced via immunoSEQ multiplex PCR; TCRdb's table is partial and in-frame only. Of 150,000 to 200,000 clones listed, approximately 81% are singletons. The sequencing sample was made of PBMCs. This chain connects TRBV7-8 to TRBJ2-7; 10 bases map to TRBD2. The sequence derives from a man aged 25-45 years in good health and CMV-seropositive. CDR3 in amino acids: CASSLASLAGDYEQYF. For the CDR3, the DNA is TGTGCCAGCAGCTTAGCGTCCCTAGCGGGGGACTACGAGCAGTACTTC.